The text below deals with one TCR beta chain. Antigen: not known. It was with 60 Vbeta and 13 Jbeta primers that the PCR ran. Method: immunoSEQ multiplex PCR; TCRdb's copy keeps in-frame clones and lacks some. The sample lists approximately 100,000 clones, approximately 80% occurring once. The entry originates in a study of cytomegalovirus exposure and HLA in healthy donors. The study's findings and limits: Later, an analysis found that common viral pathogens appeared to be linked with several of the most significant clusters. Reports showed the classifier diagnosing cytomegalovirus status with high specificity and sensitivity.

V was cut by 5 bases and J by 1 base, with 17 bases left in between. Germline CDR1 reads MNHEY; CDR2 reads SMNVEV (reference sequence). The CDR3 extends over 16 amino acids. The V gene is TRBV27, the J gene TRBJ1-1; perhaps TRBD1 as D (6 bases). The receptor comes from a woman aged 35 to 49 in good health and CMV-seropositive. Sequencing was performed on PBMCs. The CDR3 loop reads CASSLQGLPKNTEAFF. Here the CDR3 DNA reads TGTGCCAGCAGTCTTCAGGGGCTCCCGAAGAACACTGAAGCTTTCTTT.